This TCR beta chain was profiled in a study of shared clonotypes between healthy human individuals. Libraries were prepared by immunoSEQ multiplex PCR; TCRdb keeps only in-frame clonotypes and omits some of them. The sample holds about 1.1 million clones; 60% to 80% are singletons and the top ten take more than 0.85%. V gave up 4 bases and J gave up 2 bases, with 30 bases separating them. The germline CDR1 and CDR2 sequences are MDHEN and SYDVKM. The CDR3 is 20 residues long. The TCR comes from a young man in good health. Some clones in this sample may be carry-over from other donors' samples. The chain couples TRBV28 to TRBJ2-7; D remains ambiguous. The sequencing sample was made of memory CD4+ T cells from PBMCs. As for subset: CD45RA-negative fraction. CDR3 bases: TGTGCCAGCAGTTCCATAATCGGGCAGGCCCGGAAAGGAGTCGCCTACGAGCAGTACTTC. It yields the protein CASSSIIGQARKGVAYEQYF.